The clone carrying this TCR beta chain was found a few times. Its antigen is as yet unknown. TCRdb re-called the 5' RACE reads with MiXCR, one entry per CDR3 protein. The table has some 800,000 distinct CDR3 sequences, approximately 12% seen once. These data come from a study of CD8 T cells in ankylosing spondylitis. Study-wide results and limits: A TCR beta motif made of several highly homologous variants seemed typical of ankylosing spondylitis blood.

The receptor was derived from a male donor with ankylosing spondylitis. The source material was blood, either unsorted or a sorted T cell fraction (not recorded which).

In DNA, the CDR3 is TGTGCCACCTCGACAGTATACACTGAAGCTTTCTTT. Amino acids: CATSTVYTEAFF. J is TRBJ1-1 and V is TRBV7-2; tentative D call: TRBD1 (5 bases). The V gene lost 10 bases and the J gene lost 3 bases, with 12 bases spanning the gap. The CDR3 runs 12 residues. Germline V lookup: CDR1 SGHTA, CDR2 FQGNSA. Using reference TRBV7-2 and TRBJ1-1 for the parts outside the CDR3, the full variable domain is GAGVSQSPSNKVTEKGKDVELRCDPISGHTALYWYRQSLGQGLEFLIYFQGNSAPDKSGLPSDRFSAERTGGSVSTLTIQRTQQEDSAVYLCATSTVYTEAFFGQGTRLTVV.